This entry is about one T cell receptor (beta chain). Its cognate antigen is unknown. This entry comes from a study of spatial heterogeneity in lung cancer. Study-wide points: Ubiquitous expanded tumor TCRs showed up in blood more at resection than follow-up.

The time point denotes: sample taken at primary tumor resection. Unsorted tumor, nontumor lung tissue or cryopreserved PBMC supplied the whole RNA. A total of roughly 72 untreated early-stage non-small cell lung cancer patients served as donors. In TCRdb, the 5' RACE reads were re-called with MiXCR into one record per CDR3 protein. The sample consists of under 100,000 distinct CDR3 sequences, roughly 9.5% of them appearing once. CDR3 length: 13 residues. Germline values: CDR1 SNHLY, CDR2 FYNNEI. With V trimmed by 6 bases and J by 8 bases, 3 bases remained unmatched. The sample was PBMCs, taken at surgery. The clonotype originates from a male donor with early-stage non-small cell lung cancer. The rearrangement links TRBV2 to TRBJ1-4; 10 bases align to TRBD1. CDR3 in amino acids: CASRGTGAEKLFF. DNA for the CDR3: TGTGCCAGCAGGGGGACAGGGGCCGAAAAACTGTTTTTT.